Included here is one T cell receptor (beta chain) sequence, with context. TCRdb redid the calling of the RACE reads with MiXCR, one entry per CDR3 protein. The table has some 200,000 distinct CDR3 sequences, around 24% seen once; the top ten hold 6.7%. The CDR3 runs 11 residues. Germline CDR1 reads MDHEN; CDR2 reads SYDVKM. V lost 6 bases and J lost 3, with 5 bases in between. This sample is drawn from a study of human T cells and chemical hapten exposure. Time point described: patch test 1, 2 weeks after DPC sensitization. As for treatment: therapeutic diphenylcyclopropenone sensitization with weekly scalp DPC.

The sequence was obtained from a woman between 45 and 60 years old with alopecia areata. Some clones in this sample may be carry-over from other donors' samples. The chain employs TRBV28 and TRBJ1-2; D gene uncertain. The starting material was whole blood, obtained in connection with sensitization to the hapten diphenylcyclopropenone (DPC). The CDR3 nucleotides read TGTGCCAGCAGGGTGGACTATGGCTACACCTTC. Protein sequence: CASRVDYGYTF.